The clone carrying this T cell receptor beta chain was counted only a few times. The CDR3 spans 13 residues. Unmatched junction bases numbered 5, after V lost 8 bases and J lost 0 bases. Germline-derived CDR1 and CDR2 are SQVTM and ANQGSEA. The sample is drawn from a study of blood T cell repertoires in COVID-19. Whole-study context: Donors in the United States, Italy and Spain gave samples during acute or convalescent COVID-19. Nucleic acid was either cDNA or gDNA, and it came from T cells, B-cell-depleted T cells, or PBMCs.

Using immunoSEQ multiplex PCR, the repertoire was profiled, and TCRdb retains in-frame clones only, with some absent. The sample consists of some 51,000 clones, less than 90% of them appearing once. The sample comprised peripheral blood. The V gene is TRBV29-1, the J gene TRBJ1-2; 8 nucleotides line up with TRBD1. This receptor was obtained from a man aged 55-75 years with acute or convalescent COVID-19. DNA of the CDR3: TGCAGCCCACCAGGGGGCTCTAACTATGGCTACACCTTC. Its translation is CSPPGGSNYGYTF.